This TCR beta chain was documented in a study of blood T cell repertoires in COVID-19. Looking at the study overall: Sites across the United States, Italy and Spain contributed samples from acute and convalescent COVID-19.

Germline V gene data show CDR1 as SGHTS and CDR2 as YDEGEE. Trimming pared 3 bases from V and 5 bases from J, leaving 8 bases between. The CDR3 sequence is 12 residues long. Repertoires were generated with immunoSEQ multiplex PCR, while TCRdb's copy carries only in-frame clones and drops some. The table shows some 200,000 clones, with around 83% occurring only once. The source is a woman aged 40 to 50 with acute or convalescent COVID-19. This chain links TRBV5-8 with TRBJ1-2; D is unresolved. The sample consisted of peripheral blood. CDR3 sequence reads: CASSYRWYGYTF. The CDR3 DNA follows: TGTGCCAGCAGCTACCGGTGGTATGGCTACACCTTC.